The following is a T cell receptor beta chain sequence with its context. Antigen: not known. PCR employed 60 Vbeta and 13 Jbeta primers. Authors' methods: There were 80 million to 95 million unique TCR beta chains by a later count, and 10 million to 12 million of them were shared. The data were produced by immunoSEQ multiplex PCR, yet TCRdb's version contains in-frame clones alone and is incomplete. The DNA was the basis for D and trimming; V, J and clone size are from that table. The data contain tens of thousands of clones, 65% to 85% of them singletons. The data belong to a study of cytomegalovirus exposure and HLA in healthy donors. Study results and limitations: Among CMV-associated TCR beta chains, most appeared HLA-restricted in a later analysis.

The origin of this receptor is a female donor in good health and CMV-seronegative. The specimen was PBMCs.

CDR3 sequence: CASSQECGLAGPLYEQFF. In nucleotides, the CDR3 is TGTGCCAGCAGCCAAGAGTGCGGACTAGCGGGGCCACTTTATGAGCAGTTCTTC. The chain recombines TRBV14 with TRBJ2-1; 12 bases are a match to TRBD2. Germline V gene sequence: CDR1 SGHDN, CDR2 FVKESK. Germline trimming cut 0 bases from V and 8 bases from J; bases unmatched to any gene: 11. The CDR3 length is 18 residues.